This T cell receptor beta chain derives from a study of neurological immune-mediated disorders. TCRdb re-analysed the 5' RACE reads in MiXCR, keeping a single row per CDR3 protein. The sample shows 60,000 or so distinct CDR3 sequences, approximately 10% of them seen only once. Study observations and caveats: Private repertoires in all groups were suggested by the absence of shared CDR3 amino acid sequences among expanded clones across subjects.

Comment on this clonotype: The antigen remains unidentified.

The unsorted libraries were produced from 2 million PBMCs held at -80 C. V lost 1 base and J 5 bases, leaving 6 bases between the germline ends. Germline V lookup: CDR1 SGHDT, CDR2 YYEEEE. The length of the CDR3 is 12 residues. The receptor comes from a man in his 60s in good health. What was sequenced was PBMCs. The chain combines TRBV5-6 with TRBJ1-1; D is uncertain. The CDR3, as DNA: TGTGCCAGCAGCTTGTTGCAGACTGAAGCTTTCTTT. Protein sequence: CASSLLQTEAFF.